This T cell receptor beta chain was observed in a study of Ad26.COV2.S vaccination and SARS-CoV-2 variants. At the level of the study: Recipients of Ad26.COV2.S got it intramuscularly, once or twice 56 days apart.

Treatment reported: some 20 received Ad26.COV2.S at low or high dose, single or two shots; 5 received placebo; per-sample allocation not given. Collection of the samples took place on day 63 after the first injection of vaccine or placebo. Ad26.COV2.S expressed prefusion-stabilized spike from the original Wuhan strain. The data were produced by immunoSEQ multiplex PCR, yet TCRdb's version contains in-frame clones alone and is incomplete. The table shows 350,000 to 400,000 clones, with about 88% occurring only once. Study observations and caveats: Spike-specific TCR breadth was greater in vaccine than placebo recipients. The TCR-based breadth and depth measures might underestimate overall T cell responses.

Note on this clone: Its cognate antigen is unknown.

V was pared by 3 bases and J by 5 bases, with 10 bases between. The V gene's germline CDR1 is GTSNPN and CDR2 SVGIG (reference sequence). The CDR3 spans 12 residues. The specimen comprised peripheral blood, sampled in a trial of Ad26.COV2.S vaccine versus placebo. The origin of this receptor is a person between 18 and 65 years old who received the Ad26.COV2.S COVID-19 vaccine or a placebo. This sequence joins TRBV30 and TRBJ1-2, with a weak D call TRBD1 (6 bases). In DNA, the CDR3 is TGTGCCTGGAGCGGACAGCAGTATGGCTACACCTTC. Its protein product is CAWSGQQYGYTF.